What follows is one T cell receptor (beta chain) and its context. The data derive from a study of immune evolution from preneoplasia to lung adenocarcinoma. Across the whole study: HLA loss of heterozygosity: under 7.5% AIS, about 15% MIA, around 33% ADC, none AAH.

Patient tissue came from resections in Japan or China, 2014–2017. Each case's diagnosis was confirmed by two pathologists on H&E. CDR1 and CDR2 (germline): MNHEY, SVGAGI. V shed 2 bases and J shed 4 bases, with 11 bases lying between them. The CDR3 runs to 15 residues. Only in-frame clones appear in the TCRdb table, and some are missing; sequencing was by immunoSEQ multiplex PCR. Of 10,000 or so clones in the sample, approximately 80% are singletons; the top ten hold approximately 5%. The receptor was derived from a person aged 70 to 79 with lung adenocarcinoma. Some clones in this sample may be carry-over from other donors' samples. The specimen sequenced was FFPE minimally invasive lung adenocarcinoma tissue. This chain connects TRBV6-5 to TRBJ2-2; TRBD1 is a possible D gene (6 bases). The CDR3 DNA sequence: TGTGCCAGCAGTTACAGGGGGATGACCACCGGGGAGCTGTTTTTT. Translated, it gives CASSYRGMTTGELFF.